This TCR beta chain originates from a study of cytomegalovirus exposure and HLA in healthy donors. Study outcomes and limitations: Most of the TCR beta V segments (in an earlier analysis) were productive either about 87% or about 30% of the time. Accurate prediction of most subjects' HLA-A and HLA-B alleles from TCR beta sequences was reported. Presence/absence analyses treated sequencing depth as roughly uniform across donors.

About this clone: The antigen is not known.

The CDR3 covers 17 residues. The trim removed 4 bases at V and 2 bases at J, leaving 7 bases unmatched. CDR1 is SGHTA and CDR2 is FQGNSA in the germline V gene. 60 Vbeta and 13 Jbeta primers were used in PCR. Produced via immunoSEQ multiplex PCR; TCRdb's table is partial and in-frame only. This sample has about 200,000 clones, with around 79% found just once. The sample consisted of PBMCs. The genes are TRBV7-2 and TRBJ2-3; TRBD1 aligns across 12 bases. This TCR was sampled from a male donor in good health and CMV-seropositive. Here the CDR3 DNA reads TGTGCCAGCAGCTCACCGGGACAGGGGGCGATCACAGATACGCAGTATTTT. Translating gives CASSSPGQGAITDTQYF.